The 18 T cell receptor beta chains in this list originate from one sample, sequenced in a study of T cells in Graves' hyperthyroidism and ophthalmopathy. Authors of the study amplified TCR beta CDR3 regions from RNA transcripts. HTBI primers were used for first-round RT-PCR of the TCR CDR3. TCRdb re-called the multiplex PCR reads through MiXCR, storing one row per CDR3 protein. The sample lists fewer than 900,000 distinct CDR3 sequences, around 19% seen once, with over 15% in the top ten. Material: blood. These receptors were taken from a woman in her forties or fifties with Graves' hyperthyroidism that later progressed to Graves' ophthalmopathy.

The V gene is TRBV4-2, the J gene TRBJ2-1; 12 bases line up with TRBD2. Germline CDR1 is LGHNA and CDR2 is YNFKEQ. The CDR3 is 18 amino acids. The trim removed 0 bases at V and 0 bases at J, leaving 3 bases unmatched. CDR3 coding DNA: TGTGCCAGCAGCCAAGACCCTAGCGGGGGGGCCTCCTACAATGAGCAGTTCTTC. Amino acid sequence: CASSQDPSGGASYNEQFF.

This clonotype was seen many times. CDR3 region: CASTRGTGTYNEQFF. For the CDR3, the DNA is TGTGCCAGCACCCGGGGGACAGGGACTTACAATGAGCAGTTCTTC. This chain connects TRBV12-3 or TRBV12-4 to TRBJ2-1; 9 bases agree with TRBD1. The CDR3 consists of 15 residues. V was clipped by 7 bases and J by 4 bases; unmatched bases: 8.

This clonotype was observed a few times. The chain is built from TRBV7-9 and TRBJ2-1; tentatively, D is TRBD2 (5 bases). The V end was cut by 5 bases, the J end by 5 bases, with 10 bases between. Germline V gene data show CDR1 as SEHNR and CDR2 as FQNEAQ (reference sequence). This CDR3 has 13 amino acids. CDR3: CASSPAVDNEQFF. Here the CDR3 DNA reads TGTGCCAGCAGCCCAGCGGTGGACAATGAGCAGTTCTTC.

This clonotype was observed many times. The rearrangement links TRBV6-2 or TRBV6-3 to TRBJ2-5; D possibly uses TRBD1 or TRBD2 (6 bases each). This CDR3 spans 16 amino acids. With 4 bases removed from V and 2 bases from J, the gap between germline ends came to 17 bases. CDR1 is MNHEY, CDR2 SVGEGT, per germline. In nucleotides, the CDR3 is TGTGCCAGCAGTTTCGTCAATCCGGGGGCTCAAGAGACCCAGTACTTC. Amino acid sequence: CASSFVNPGAQETQYF.

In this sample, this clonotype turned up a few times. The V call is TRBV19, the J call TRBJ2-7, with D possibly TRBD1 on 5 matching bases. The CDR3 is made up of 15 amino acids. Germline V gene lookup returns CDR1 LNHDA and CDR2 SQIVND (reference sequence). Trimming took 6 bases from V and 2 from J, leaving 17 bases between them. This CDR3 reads CASRLYGDSTYEQYF. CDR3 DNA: TGTGCCAGTAGACTCTATGGCGACAGCACCTACGAGCAGTACTTC.

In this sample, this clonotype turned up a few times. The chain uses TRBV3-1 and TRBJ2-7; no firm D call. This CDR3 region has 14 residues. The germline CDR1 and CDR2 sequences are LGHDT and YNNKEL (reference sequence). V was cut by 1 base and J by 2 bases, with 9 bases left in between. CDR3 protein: CASSQVADPYEQYF. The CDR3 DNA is TGTGCCAGCAGCCAAGTGGCTGACCCCTACGAGCAGTACTTC.

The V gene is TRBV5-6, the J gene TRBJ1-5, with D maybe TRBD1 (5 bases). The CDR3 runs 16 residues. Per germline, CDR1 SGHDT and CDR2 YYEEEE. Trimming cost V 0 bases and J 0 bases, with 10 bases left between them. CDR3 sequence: CASSLGGVVSNQPQHF. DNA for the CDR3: TGTGCCAGCAGCTTGGGAGGGGTCGTTAGCAATCAGCCCCAGCATTTT.

As DNA, the CDR3 is TGTGCCAGCAGTTACTCGGCGGGCCGGGAGACCCAGTACTTC. Translated, it gives CASSYSAGRETQYF. V and J are TRBV6-5 and TRBJ2-5, with a possible D match to TRBD2 (5 bases). V lost 0 bases and J lost 5, with 10 bases in between. This CDR3 spans 14 amino acids. Germline loops: CDR1 MNHEY, CDR2 SVGAGI.

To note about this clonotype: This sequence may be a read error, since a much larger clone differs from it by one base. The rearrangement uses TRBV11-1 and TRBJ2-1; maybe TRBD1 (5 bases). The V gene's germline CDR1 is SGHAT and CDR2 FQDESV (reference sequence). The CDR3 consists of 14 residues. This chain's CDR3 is CASSRVRAGNEQLF. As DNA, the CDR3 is TGTGCCAGCAGCCGGGTCAGGGCAGGCAATGAGCAGCTCTTC.

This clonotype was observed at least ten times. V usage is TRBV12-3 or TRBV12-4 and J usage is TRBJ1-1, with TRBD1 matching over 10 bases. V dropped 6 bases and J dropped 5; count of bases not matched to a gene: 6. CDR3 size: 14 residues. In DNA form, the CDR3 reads TGTGCCAGCAGCCGACAGGGGGCGAGGACTGAAGCTTTCTTT. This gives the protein CASSRQGARTEAFF.

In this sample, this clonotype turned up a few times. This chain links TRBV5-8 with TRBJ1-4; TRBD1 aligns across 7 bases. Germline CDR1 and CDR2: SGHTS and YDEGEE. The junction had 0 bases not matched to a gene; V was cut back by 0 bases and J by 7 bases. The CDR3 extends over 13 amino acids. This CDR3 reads CASSLAGGEKLFF. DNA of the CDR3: TGTGCCAGCAGCTTGGCAGGGGGTGAAAAACTGTTTTTT.

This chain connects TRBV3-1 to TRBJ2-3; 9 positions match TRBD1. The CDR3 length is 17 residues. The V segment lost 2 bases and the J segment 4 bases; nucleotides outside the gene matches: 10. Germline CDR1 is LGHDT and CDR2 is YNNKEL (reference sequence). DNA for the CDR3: TGTGCCAGCAGCCAACACCAGGGACAGGGTACGCCAGATACGCAGTATTTT. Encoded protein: CASSQHQGQGTPDTQYF.

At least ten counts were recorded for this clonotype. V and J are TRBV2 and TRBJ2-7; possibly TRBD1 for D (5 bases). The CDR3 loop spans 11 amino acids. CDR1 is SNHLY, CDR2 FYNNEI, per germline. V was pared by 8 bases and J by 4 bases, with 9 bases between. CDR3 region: CASGRDYEQYF. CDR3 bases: TGTGCCAGCGGCAGGGATTACGAGCAGTACTTC.

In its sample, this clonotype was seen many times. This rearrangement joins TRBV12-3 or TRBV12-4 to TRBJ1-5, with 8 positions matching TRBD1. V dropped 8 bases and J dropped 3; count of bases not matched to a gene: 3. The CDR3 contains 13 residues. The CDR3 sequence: CASQTGANQPQHF. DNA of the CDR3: TGTGCCAGCCAGACAGGGGCCAATCAGCCCCAGCATTTT.

The CDR3 bases are TGTGCCAGCAGAAAAGAACAGCGGACAGATACGCAGTATTTT. This encodes CASRKEQRTDTQYF. V usage is TRBV7-8 and J usage is TRBJ2-3, with a tentative D call TRBD2 (5 bases). V dropped 6 bases and J dropped 3 bases, with 13 bases sitting between them. The CDR3 extends over 14 amino acids. CDR1 SGHVS and CDR2 FQNEAQ come from the germline V gene.

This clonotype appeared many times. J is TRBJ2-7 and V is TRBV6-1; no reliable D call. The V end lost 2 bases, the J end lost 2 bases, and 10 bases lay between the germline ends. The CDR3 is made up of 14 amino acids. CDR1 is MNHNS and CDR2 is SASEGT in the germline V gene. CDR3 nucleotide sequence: TGTGCCAGCAGTGAATCGCACAGAACCTACGAGCAGTACTTC. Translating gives CASSESHRTYEQYF.

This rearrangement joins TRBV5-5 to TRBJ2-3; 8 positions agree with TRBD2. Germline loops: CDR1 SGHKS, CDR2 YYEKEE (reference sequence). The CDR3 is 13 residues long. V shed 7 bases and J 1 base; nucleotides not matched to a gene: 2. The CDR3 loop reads CASRREGTDTQYF. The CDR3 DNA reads TGTGCCAGCCGGCGGGAGGGCACAGATACGCAGTATTTT.

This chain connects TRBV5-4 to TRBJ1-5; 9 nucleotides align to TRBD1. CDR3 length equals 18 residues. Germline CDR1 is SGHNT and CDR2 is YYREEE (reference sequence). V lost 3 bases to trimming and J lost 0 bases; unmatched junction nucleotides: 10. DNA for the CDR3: TGTGCCAGCAGCTGGGGACAGGGAGGGGGTACTAGCAATCAGCCCCAGCATTTT. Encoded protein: CASSWGQGGGTSNQPQHF.